This TCR beta chain was identified in a study of blood T cell repertoires in COVID-19. Study background: The United States, Italy and Spain supplied acute and convalescent COVID-19 samples. T cells, B-cell-depleted T cells, or PBMCs provided the cDNA or gDNA that served as material.

Germline V gene data show CDR1 as SGHVS and CDR2 as FQNEAQ. Trimming pared 1 base from V and 9 bases from J, leaving 12 bases between. The CDR3 consists of 13 residues. In the original workflow: Amplification with reference gene primers provided the estimates of nucleated cell counts. Repertoires were generated with immunoSEQ multiplex PCR, while TCRdb's copy carries only in-frame clones and drops some. V, J and clone size derive from that table, while D and trimming were established from the DNA sequence. Here the sample spans about 140,000 clones, around 82% being singletons. The sequencing input was peripheral blood. The TCR originated in a woman aged 60-75 years with acute or convalescent COVID-19. The V call is TRBV7-8, the J call TRBJ1-1; TRBD1 is a possible D gene (5 bases). CDR3 bases: TGTGCCAGCAGCTTAGTCGGTCAGGGAAAAGCTTTCTTT. Residues: CASSLVGQGKAFF. The whole variable domain, filled in from reference TRBV7-8 and TRBJ1-1, reads GAGVSQSPRYKVAKRGQDVALRCDPISGHVSLFWYQQALGQGPEFLTYFQNEAQLDKSGLPSDRFFAERPEGSVSTLKIQRTQQEDSAVYLCASSLVGQGKAFFGQGTRLTVV.